What follows is one TCR beta chain and its context. Its matching antigen is unknown. These data belong to a study of OX40 agonist ivuxolimab in advanced cancers. Study-wide context: Checkpoint inhibitors had been given previously to 35% to 50% of patients.

The CDR3 extends over 13 amino acids. CDR1 is MDHEN, CDR2 SYDVKM, per germline. Trimming shortened V by 3 bases and J by 4 bases, and 9 bases separated the two germline ends. Clones were read by immunoSEQ multiplex PCR, and TCRdb kept only the in-frame ones, dropping some. The data show 50,000 to 75,000 clones, less than 90% seen once. Blood draws occurred at baseline, cycle 4 day 1, and cycle 7 day 1. Overall study results and limits: Clonal expansion from baseline to week 6 occurred in both CD4+ and CD8+ T cells. Low normalized clonal expansion also occurred in some nonresponding patients.

The receptor was isolated from an adult with an advanced solid tumor such as melanoma, head and neck, liver or kidney cancer. This specimen was CD4+ or CD8+ T cells sorted from blood, taken in a trial of the OX40 agonist ivuxolimab. The chain couples TRBV28 to TRBJ1-2, with D tentatively TRBD1 (5 bases). The CDR3 DNA sequence: TGTGCCAGCAGTTTGCAGGGAAGCTATGGCTACACCTTC. The encoded protein is CASSLQGSYGYTF.